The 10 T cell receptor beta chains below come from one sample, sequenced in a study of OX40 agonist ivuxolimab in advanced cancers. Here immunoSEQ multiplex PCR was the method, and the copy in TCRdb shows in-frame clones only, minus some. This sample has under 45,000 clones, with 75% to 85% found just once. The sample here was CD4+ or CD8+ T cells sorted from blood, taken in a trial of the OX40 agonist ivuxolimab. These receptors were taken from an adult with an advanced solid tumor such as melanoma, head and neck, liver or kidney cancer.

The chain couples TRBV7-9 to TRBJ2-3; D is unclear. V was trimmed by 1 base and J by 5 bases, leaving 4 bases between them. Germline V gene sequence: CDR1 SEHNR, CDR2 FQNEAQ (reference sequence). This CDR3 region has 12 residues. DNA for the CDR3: TGTGCCAGCAGCTTAGTGCAAGATACGCAGTATTTT. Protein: CASSLVQDTQYF.

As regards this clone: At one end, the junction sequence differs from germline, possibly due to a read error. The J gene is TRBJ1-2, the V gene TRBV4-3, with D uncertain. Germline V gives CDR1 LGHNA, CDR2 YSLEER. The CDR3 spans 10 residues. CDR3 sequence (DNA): TGCGCCAGCAGCCAAGTTTCCGGGTCCTTC. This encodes CASSQVSGSF.

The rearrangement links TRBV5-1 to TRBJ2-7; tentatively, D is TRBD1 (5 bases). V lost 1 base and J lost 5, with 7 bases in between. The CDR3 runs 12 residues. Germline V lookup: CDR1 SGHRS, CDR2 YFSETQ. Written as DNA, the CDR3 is TGCGCCAGCAGCTTGCTACAGGACGAGCAGTACTTC. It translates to CASSLLQDEQYF.

The CDR3, as DNA: TGTGCCAGCAGCCTGGGACACACAGATACGCAGTATTTT. Its translation: CASSLGHTDTQYF. This chain uses TRBV7-2 with TRBJ2-3; possibly TRBD1 for D (6 bases). This CDR3 has 13 amino acids. In germline, CDR1 is SGHTA, CDR2 FQGNSA. V dropped 5 bases and J dropped 2 bases, with 8 bases sitting between them.

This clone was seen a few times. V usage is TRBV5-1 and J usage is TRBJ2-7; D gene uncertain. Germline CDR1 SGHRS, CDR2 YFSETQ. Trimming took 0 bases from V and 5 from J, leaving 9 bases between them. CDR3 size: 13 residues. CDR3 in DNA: TGCGCCAGCAGCTTGGGGGGTCCCAACGAGCAGTACTTC. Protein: CASSLGGPNEQYF. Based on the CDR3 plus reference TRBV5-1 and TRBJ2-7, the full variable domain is KAGVTQTPRYLIKTRGQQVTLSCSPISGHRSVSWYQQTPGQGLQFLFEYFSETQRNKGNFPGRFSGRQFSNSRSEMNVSTLELGDSALYLCASSLGGPNEQYFGPGTRLTVT.

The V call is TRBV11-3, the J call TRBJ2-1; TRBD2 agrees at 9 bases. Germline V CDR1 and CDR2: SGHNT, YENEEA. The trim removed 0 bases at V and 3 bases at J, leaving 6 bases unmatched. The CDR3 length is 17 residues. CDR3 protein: CASSLDGTSKFYNEQFF. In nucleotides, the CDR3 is TGTGCCAGCAGCTTAGATGGGACTAGCAAATTCTACAATGAGCAGTTCTTC.

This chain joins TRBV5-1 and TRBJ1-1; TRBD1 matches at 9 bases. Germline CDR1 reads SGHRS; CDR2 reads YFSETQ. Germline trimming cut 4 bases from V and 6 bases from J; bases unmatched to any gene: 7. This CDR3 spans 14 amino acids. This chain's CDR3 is CASSKGQGDAEAFF. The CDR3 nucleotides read TGCGCCAGCAGCAAGGGACAGGGAGACGCTGAAGCTTTCTTT.

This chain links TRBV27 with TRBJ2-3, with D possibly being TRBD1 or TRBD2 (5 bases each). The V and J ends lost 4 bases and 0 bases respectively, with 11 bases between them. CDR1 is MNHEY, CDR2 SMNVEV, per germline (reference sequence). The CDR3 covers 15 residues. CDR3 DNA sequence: TGTGCCAGCAGTTCGGGACCGCGGAGCACAGATACGCAGTATTTT. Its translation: CASSSGPRSTDTQYF.

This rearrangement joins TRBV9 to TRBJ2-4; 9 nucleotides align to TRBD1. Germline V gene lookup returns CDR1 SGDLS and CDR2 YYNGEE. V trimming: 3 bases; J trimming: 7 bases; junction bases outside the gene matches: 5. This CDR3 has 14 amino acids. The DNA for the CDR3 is TGTGCCAGCAGCGCCCCCGGGACAGGGAACATTCAGTACTTC. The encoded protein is CASSAPGTGNIQYF. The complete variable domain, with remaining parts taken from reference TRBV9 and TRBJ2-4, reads DSGVTQTPKHLITATGQRVTLRCSPRSGDLSVYWYQQSLDQGLQFLIQYYNGEERAKGNILERFSAQQFPDLHSELNLSSLELGDSALYFCASSAPGTGNIQYFGAGTRLSVL.

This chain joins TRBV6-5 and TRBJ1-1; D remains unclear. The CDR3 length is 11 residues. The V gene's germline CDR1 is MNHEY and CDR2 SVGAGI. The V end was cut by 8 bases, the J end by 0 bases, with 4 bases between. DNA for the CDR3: TGTGCCAGCCTCATGAACACTGAAGCTTTCTTT. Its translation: CASLMNTEAFF.